These 18 T cell receptor beta chains originate from one sample sequenced in a study of blood T cell repertoires in COVID-19. Data came from immunoSEQ multiplex PCR; TCRdb stores just in-frame clones and leaves some out. The sample comprises about 150,000 clones, approximately 86% of which are singletons, and about 3.5% rests with the top ten. Specimen: peripheral blood. The receptors derive from a man in his 70s with acute or convalescent COVID-19.

This chain joins TRBV2 and TRBJ2-3; D might be TRBD1 (6 bases). Per the germline V gene, CDR1 is SNHLY and CDR2 is FYNNEI. The V and J ends lost 6 bases and 6 bases respectively, with 28 bases between them. The CDR3 has 18 amino acids. The CDR3 protein is CASRRTHPAPGQPDTQYF. As DNA, the CDR3 is TGTGCCAGCAGAAGAACCCACCCGGCCCCTGGACAGCCGGATACGCAGTATTTT. The full variable domain, in which reference TRBV2 and TRBJ2-3 provide the parts outside the CDR3, is EPEVTQTPSHQVTQMGQEVILRCVPISNHLYFYWYRQILGQKVEFLVSFYNNEISEKSEIFDDQFSVERPDGSNFTLKIRSTKLEDSAMYFCASRRTHPAPGQPDTQYFGPGTRLTVL.

This clone was counted a single time. The rearrangement links TRBV20-1 to TRBJ1-6; D gene uncertain. This CDR3 comprises 13 residues. The germline V gene has CDR1 DFQATT and CDR2 SNEGSKA (reference sequence). Trimming left V 3 bases short and J 6 bases short, with 9 bases between. CDR3 protein: CSASTESNSPLHF. The CDR3 region has the DNA TGCAGTGCTAGTACAGAGAGTAATTCACCCCTCCACTTT.

In this sample, this clone turned up many times. The gene calls are TRBV7-6 and TRBJ1-4; 8 bases map to TRBD1. This CDR3 has 14 residues. The germline V gene has CDR1 SGHVS and CDR2 FNYEAQ. With 3 bases clipped from V and 8 bases from J, the junction kept 5 bases outside the gene matches. Here the CDR3 reads CASSFRHRGEKLFF. CDR3 DNA sequence: TGTGCCAGCAGCTTCAGACACAGGGGGGAAAAACTGTTTTTT.

This clone was observed a single time. The chain recombines TRBV5-6 with TRBJ2-1; 14 bases fit TRBD2. Per germline, CDR1 SGHDT and CDR2 YYEEEE. This CDR3 comprises 16 residues. With V trimmed by 2 bases and J by 7 bases, 5 bases remained unmatched. DNA of the CDR3: TGTGCCAGCAGCTTCCCGGGACTAGCGGGAGAGAATGAGCAGTTCTTC. Translating gives CASSFPGLAGENEQFF.

CDR3 DNA: TGTGCCAGCAGCTTAATGACAGGATCCTTTGGGGCCAACGTCCTGACTTTC. As protein: CASSLMTGSFGANVLTF. The J gene is TRBJ2-6, the V gene TRBV7-9; maybe TRBD1 (6 bases). The CDR3 contains 17 residues. The V end lost 2 bases, the J end lost 3 bases, and 14 bases lay between the germline ends. Per germline, CDR1 SEHNR and CDR2 FQNEAQ (reference sequence).

This chain uses TRBV3-1 (or the pseudogene TRBV3-2) with TRBJ2-1; 8 nucleotides line up with TRBD2. Germline CDR1 reads LGHDT; CDR2 reads YNNKEL (reference sequence). The CDR3 has 16 residues. J gave up 4 bases and V 1 base, and 6 bases lay outside the gene matches. CDR3 nucleotides: TGTGCCAGCAGCCAAGCCTCTAGCGGGTGGTACAATGAGCAGTTCTTC. It is translated as CASSQASSGWYNEQFF.

The chain carries TRBV7-6 and TRBJ1-1; no clear D. Germline values: CDR1 SGHVS, CDR2 FNYEAQ. Between the trimmed V and J ends, which lost 3 bases and 0 bases, there was a span of 8 bases. The CDR3 has 14 residues. The CDR3 region is CASSLRTMNTEAFF. In DNA form, the CDR3 reads TGTGCCAGCAGCTTGCGAACTATGAACACTGAAGCTTTCTTT.

The gene calls are TRBV7-3 and TRBJ2-3; 12 bases are a match to TRBD2. CDR3 length equals 15 residues. Per germline, CDR1 SGHTA and CDR2 FQGTGA. Trimming cost V 2 bases and J 6 bases; bases outside gene matches: 3. The CDR3 sequence is CASSLRLAGVDTQYF. DNA of the CDR3: TGTGCCAGCAGCTTACGACTAGCGGGAGTCGATACGCAGTATTTT.

This sequence joins TRBV4-3 and TRBJ2-2; 10 bases match TRBD1. From germline, CDR1 is LGHNA and CDR2 YSLEER. The CDR3 has 16 residues. Trimming at V came to 3 bases and at J to 2 bases, leaving 3 bases not matched to a gene. This CDR3 reads CASSHRQGANTGELFF. DNA for the CDR3: TGCGCCAGCAGCCATCGACAGGGGGCAAACACCGGGGAGCTGTTTTTT.

In this sample, this clone turned up once. The chain carries TRBV4-1 and TRBJ2-7; 12 bases match TRBD1. There are 16 residues in the CDR3. V lost 4 bases, J lost 3 bases, and 7 bases stayed unmatched. Germline CDR1 MGHRA, CDR2 YSYEKL. CDR3: CASSPDGTGGIYEQYF. CDR3 DNA: TGCGCCAGCAGCCCCGATGGGACAGGGGGCATCTACGAGCAGTACTTC.

J is TRBJ1-2 and V is TRBV2, with no clear D. CDR3 length: 14 residues. Germline V gene data show CDR1 as SNHLY and CDR2 as FYNNEI. The V gene lost 10 bases and the J gene lost 0 bases, with 15 bases spanning the gap. DNA for the CDR3: TGTGCCACCTCACGGGAAAGGGCTAACTATGGCTACACCTTC. Translated, it gives CATSRERANYGYTF. The variable domain in full, with the rest retrieved from reference TRBV2 and TRBJ1-2, is EPEVTQTPSHQVTQMGQEVILRCVPISNHLYFYWYRQILGQKVEFLVSFYNNEISEKSEIFDDQFSVERPDGSNFTLKIRSTKLEDSAMYFCATSRERANYGYTFGSGTRLTVV.

This sequence joins TRBV15 and TRBJ2-3, with 11 bases lining up with TRBD2. This CDR3 is built from 15 residues. From germline, CDR1 is LNHNV and CDR2 YYDKDF (reference sequence). V was pared by 5 bases and J by 2 bases, with 3 bases of the junction left unmatched. This CDR3 is CATSRLAGFTDTQYF. The CDR3 DNA is TGTGCCACCAGCCGACTAGCGGGGTTCACAGATACGCAGTATTTT.

The chain joins TRBV29-1 to TRBJ2-7; 9 nucleotides line up with TRBD1. The trim removed 7 bases at V and 5 bases at J, leaving 9 bases unmatched. Germline-derived CDR1 and CDR2 are SQVTM and ANQGSEA. This CDR3 comprises 13 residues. CDR3 loop: CSAYGQGLNEQYF. The CDR3 DNA is TGCAGCGCGTACGGACAGGGGCTTAACGAGCAGTACTTC.

The CDR3 coding sequence is TGCGCCAGCAGCTTGGCCGGGAGGAGCTCTAGCACAGATACGCAGTATTTT. This sequence encodes CASSLAGRSSSTDTQYF. The V and J genes are TRBV5-1 and TRBJ2-3; 7 bases agree with TRBD2. The CDR3 contains 17 residues. The germline V gene has CDR1 SGHRS and CDR2 YFSETQ. V dropped 0 bases and J dropped 0; count of bases not matched to a gene: 7.

The rearrangement joins TRBV28 to TRBJ1-5; D is unclear. Between the trimmed V and J ends, which lost 2 bases and 3 bases, there was a span of 11 bases. The CDR3 totals 15 residues. CDR1 and CDR2 (germline): MDHEN, SYDVKM. CDR3 region: CASSLADGDNQPQHF. The CDR3 DNA reads as TGTGCCAGCAGTTTAGCGGACGGGGACAATCAGCCCCAGCATTTT.

The J gene is TRBJ1-2, the V gene TRBV7-3, with D hard to call. The CDR3 consists of 13 residues. CDR1 is SGHTA and CDR2 is FQGTGA in the germline V gene. V shed 4 bases and J shed 7 bases, with 13 bases lying between them. The CDR3 DNA sequence: TGTGCCAGCAGCTCCCAGACTGGCGGTGGCTACACCTTC. It is translated as CASSSQTGGGYTF.

The count of this clone is one. The V and J genes are TRBV7-2 and TRBJ2-7; 7 bases are a match to TRBD1. CDR3 length: 14 amino acids. Germline V gene sequence: CDR1 SGHTA, CDR2 FQGNSA. J was trimmed by 2 bases and V by 3 bases; bases with no gene match: 4. The CDR3, as DNA: TGTGCCAGCAGCTTTAACAGGGGACCCTACGAGCAGTACTTC. It codes for CASSFNRGPYEQYF.

The V gene is TRBV7-9, the J gene TRBJ2-6, with a tentative D call TRBD2 (6 bases). Germline-derived CDR1 and CDR2 are SEHNR and FQNEAQ (reference sequence). This CDR3 has 16 residues. The ends were cut back, 4 bases at V and 0 bases at J, with 10 bases in the middle. The CDR3 nucleotides read TGTGCCAGCAGCTCACGGAGGGACTCTGGGGCCAACGTCCTGACTTTC. Amino acids: CASSSRRDSGANVLTF.